This T cell receptor beta chain came from a study of HIV-infected patients and healthy controls. This clonotype was detected a few times. From the 5' RACE reads, TCRdb called clonotypes with MiXCR, one entry per CDR3 protein. The repertoire includes tens of thousands of distinct CDR3 sequences, 15% to 20% of them detected once, and over 1.1% sits in the top ten. This receptor was identified in a human donor in good health. Sequencing was performed on CD4+ T cells from blood.

CDR3 coding DNA: TGTGCCACCAGCAGAGACCGAACTTCCTACGAGCAGTACTTC. Its protein product is CATSRDRTSYEQYF. The chain carries TRBV15 and TRBJ2-7; D uncertain. V was clipped by 0 bases and J by 1 base, with 7 bases between them. The CDR3 consists of 14 residues. Germline loops: CDR1 LNHNV, CDR2 YYDKDF (reference sequence).